Listed here are 23 T cell receptor beta chains from one sample, sequenced in a study of technical replicates of blood from four donors. TCRdb's table, derived via immunoSEQ multiplex PCR, lists solely in-frame clones and lacks some. The data contain about 70,000 clones, approximately 83% of them seen just once; the ten biggest clones take up 5%. Specimen: PBMCs. All receptors come from a human donor in good health. Some clones in this sample may be carry-over from other donors' samples.

The chain uses TRBV11-2 and TRBJ2-5; 11 positions match TRBD2. The V gene end was trimmed by 1 base and the J gene end by 5 bases; junction bases not matched to a gene: 3. The CDR3 is 15 amino acids. Germline V CDR1 and CDR2: SGHAT, FQNNGV. CDR3 nucleotides: TGTGCCAGCAGCTTAGTAGCGGGAGGGAGGGAGACCCAGTACTTC. Protein: CASSLVAGGRETQYF.

This clone came up once. The chain uses TRBV2 and TRBJ2-2; D may be TRBD2 (5 bases). Trimming cost V 6 bases and J 5 bases, with 10 bases left between them. The CDR3 runs 13 residues. Germline CDR1 and CDR2: SNHLY and FYNNEI. CDR3 loop: CASRREQTGELFF. The CDR3 DNA follows: TGTGCCAGCAGGAGGGAACAGACCGGGGAGCTGTTTTTT. The complete variable domain, with remaining parts taken from reference TRBV2 and TRBJ2-2, reads EPEVTQTPSHQVTQMGQEVILRCVPISNHLYFYWYRQILGQKVEFLVSFYNNEISEKSEIFDDQFSVERPDGSNFTLKIRSTKLEDSAMYFCASRREQTGELFFGEGSRLTVL.

J is TRBJ1-1 and V is TRBV27; D unclear. The CDR3 has 13 residues. V shed 4 bases and J shed 1 base, with 7 bases lying between them. Germline CDR1 and CDR2: MNHEY and SMNVEV (reference sequence). CDR3 sequence reads: CASSSNRNTEAFF. The CDR3 DNA reads TGTGCCAGCAGTTCTAACAGGAACACTGAAGCTTTCTTT.

The chain employs TRBV4-3 and TRBJ2-7, with 10 bases identical to TRBD1. The CDR3 loop spans 14 amino acids. The ends lost 4 bases at V and 7 bases at J; junction bases unmatched: 7. Germline loops: CDR1 LGHNA, CDR2 YSLEER. The CDR3 here is CASSLTGGPGEQYF. DNA for the CDR3: TGCGCCAGCAGCCTGACAGGGGGCCCGGGTGAGCAGTACTTC.

The genes are TRBV7-2 and TRBJ2-7, with 9 bases matching TRBD2. The CDR3 has 15 residues. V was clipped by 1 base and J by 9 bases; unmatched bases: 10. The germline V gene has CDR1 SGHTA and CDR2 FQGNSA. Here the CDR3 reads CASSLVSSGTSAQYF. The CDR3 coding sequence is TGTGCCAGCAGCTTAGTGTCTAGCGGGACCTCAGCGCAGTACTTC.

The V gene is TRBV7-9, the J gene TRBJ1-2; D ambiguous. The CDR3 is 15 residues long. V lost 5 bases and J 5 bases, leaving 18 bases between the germline ends. Germline lookup yields CDR1 SEHNR and CDR2 FQNEAQ (reference sequence). CDR3 in amino acids: CASSPPGREGYGYTF. The CDR3 DNA follows: TGTGCCAGCAGCCCTCCGGGAAGGGAAGGGTATGGCTACACCTTC.

The V gene is TRBV6-6, the J gene TRBJ2-3; no clear D. Germline V gene sequence: CDR1 MNHNY, CDR2 SVGAGI (reference sequence). Trimming pared 6 bases from V and 0 bases from J, leaving 7 bases between. The CDR3 loop spans 13 amino acids. Here the CDR3 DNA reads TGTGCCAGCAGGACGACTAGCACAGATACGCAGTATTTT. Translation gives CASRTTSTDTQYF.

The V gene is TRBV6-6, the J gene TRBJ1-5; no firm D call. Trimming pared 6 bases from V and 1 base from J, leaving 16 bases between. The CDR3 has 16 amino acids. Germline values: CDR1 MNHNY, CDR2 SVGAGI (reference sequence). The CDR3 reads CASRPLRGKSNQPQHF. The CDR3 DNA reads TGTGCCAGCAGACCTCTTCGGGGAAAAAGCAATCAGCCCCAGCATTTT.

This chain uses TRBV11-3 with TRBJ2-3, with 10 bases matching TRBD1. Unmatched junction bases numbered 7, after V lost 5 bases and J lost 5 bases. Germline V gives CDR1 SGHNT, CDR2 YENEEA. The CDR3 has 15 residues. DNA for the CDR3: TGTGCCAGCAGCGCGAGGACAGGGGGAGGAGATACGCAGTATTTT. Translated: CASSARTGGGDTQYF.

The rearrangement links TRBV4-2 to TRBJ2-7; 9 positions agree with TRBD2. Germline values: CDR1 LGHNA, CDR2 YNFKEQ. This CDR3 is 18 amino acids long. The ends lost 0 bases at V and 0 bases at J; junction bases unmatched: 9. CDR3 in DNA: TGTGCCAGCAGCCAAGATGTCCCTAGCGGGACAACCTCCTACGAGCAGTACTTC. Translating it yields CASSQDVPSGTTSYEQYF.

V usage is TRBV7-9 and J usage is TRBJ2-5; no reliable D call. Trimming shortened V by 5 bases and J by 2 bases, and 12 bases separated the two germline ends. CDR1 SEHNR and CDR2 FQNEAQ come from the germline V gene (reference sequence). The CDR3 has 14 amino acids. In DNA form, the CDR3 reads TGTGCCAGCAGCCCGATTTCCCAGCAAGAGACCCAGTACTTC. This codes for CASSPISQQETQYF.

V usage is TRBV7-2 and J usage is TRBJ1-1, with 8 bases aligning to TRBD1. V shed 5 bases and J 4 bases; nucleotides not matched to a gene: 6. CDR3 length: 14 residues. In germline, CDR1 is SGHTA, CDR2 FQGNSA. In DNA, the CDR3 is TGTGCCAGCAGCCCACAGGGGGTCGGCACTGAAGCTTTCTTT. Protein: CASSPQGVGTEAFF.

This clone was seen a single time. V usage is TRBV5-1 and J usage is TRBJ1-2; no firm D call. Between the trimmed V and J ends, which lost 3 bases and 14 bases, there was a span of 14 bases. The V gene's germline CDR1 is SGHRS and CDR2 YFSETQ. This CDR3 region has 11 residues. Here the CDR3 reads CASSSPCRDTF. The CDR3, as DNA: TGCGCCAGCAGCTCCCCCTGTCGCGATACCTTC.

The chain has TRBV19 and TRBJ2-2; 8 bases match TRBD1. Germline-derived CDR1 and CDR2 are LNHDA and SQIVND (reference sequence). The CDR3 is 14 amino acids. Losses at the gene ends were 2 bases for V and 6 bases for J; bases not matched to a gene: 2. The CDR3 loop is CASSISGGPGELFF. CDR3 bases: TGTGCCAGTAGTATATCAGGGGGCCCCGGGGAGCTGTTTTTT.

The chain carries TRBV7-2 and TRBJ2-3; 10 bases are a match to TRBD2. Germline CDR1 and CDR2: SGHTA and FQGNSA. This CDR3 comprises 15 residues. Trimming took 5 bases from V and 1 from J; bases not matched to a gene: 3. The DNA of the CDR3 is TGTGCCAGCAGCACCGGACTAGCGGGCACAGATACGCAGTATTTT. This encodes CASSTGLAGTDTQYF.

The chain links TRBV7-4 to TRBJ1-5; tentatively, D is TRBD1 (6 bases). This CDR3 region has 16 residues. With 5 bases removed from V and 4 bases from J, the gap between germline ends came to 18 bases. Germline V gene lookup returns CDR1 SGHVT and CDR2 SQSDAQ. This CDR3 reads CASSHRDTWGNQPQHF. The CDR3, as DNA: TGTGCCAGCAGCCATCGGGACACTTGGGGAAATCAGCCCCAGCATTTT.

This chain connects TRBV20-1 to TRBJ2-5; D is unresolved. There are 11 residues in the CDR3. The germline CDR1 and CDR2 sequences are DFQATT and SNEGSKA (reference sequence). V shed 2 bases and J shed 5 bases, with 6 bases lying between them. The CDR3: CSARSLETQYF. The CDR3 DNA is TGCAGTGCTAGATCCCTGGAGACCCAGTACTTC.

This sequence joins TRBV7-2 and TRBJ2-5; 10 bases line up with TRBD2. V gave up 5 bases and J gave up 4 bases; unmatched junction bases: 7. Germline values: CDR1 SGHTA, CDR2 FQGNSA. The CDR3 sequence is 15 residues long. The CDR3 region has the DNA TGTGCCAGCAGCCGTTCCCCTAGCGGGGGAGAGACCCAGTACTTC. Translation gives CASSRSPSGGETQYF.

V gene TRBV15 combines with J gene TRBJ1-1, with D tentatively TRBD1 (6 bases). The germline V gene encodes CDR1 LNHNV and CDR2 YYDKDF (reference sequence). The CDR3 loop spans 13 amino acids. V was pared by 0 bases and J by 6 bases, with 8 bases between. CDR3 DNA: TGTGCCACCAGCAGAGATGAGGGGGCTGAAGCTTTCTTT. It translates to CATSRDEGAEAFF.

This clone was detected a few times. This chain joins TRBV19 and TRBJ2-1; 12 bases match TRBD2. Germline loops: CDR1 LNHDA, CDR2 SQIVND (reference sequence). The CDR3 is 15 residues long. The junction had 4 bases not matched to a gene; V was cut back by 3 bases and J by 7 bases. The CDR3 DNA reads TGTGCCAGTAGTATCACGGGGACTAGCGGGAATGAGCAGTTCTTC. Translation: CASSITGTSGNEQFF. Complete variable domain (other parts from reference TRBV19 and TRBJ2-1): DGGITQSPKYLFRKEGQNVTLSCEQNLNHDAMYWYRQDPGQGLRLIYYSQIVNDFQKGDIAEGYSVSREKKESFPLTVTSAQKNPTAFYLCASSITGTSGNEQFFGPGTRLTVL.

The chain has TRBV9 and TRBJ2-3; 10 bases agree with TRBD2. Per the germline V gene, CDR1 is SGDLS and CDR2 is YYNGEE. This CDR3 has 17 residues. Unmatched junction bases numbered 4, after V lost 0 bases and J lost 0 bases. CDR3 residues: CASSVELAGGSTDTQYF. The CDR3 DNA follows: TGTGCCAGCAGCGTAGAATTAGCGGGGGGTAGCACAGATACGCAGTATTTT. The complete variable domain, with remaining parts taken from reference TRBV9 and TRBJ2-3, reads DSGVTQTPKHLITATGQRVTLRCSPRSGDLSVYWYQQSLDQGLQFLIQYYNGEERAKGNILERFSAQQFPDLHSELNLSSLELGDSALYFCASSVELAGGSTDTQYFGPGTRLTVL.

The chain couples TRBV19 to TRBJ2-7; 7 nucleotides agree with TRBD1. J was trimmed by 1 base and V by 5 bases; bases with no gene match: 2. The CDR3 contains 13 residues. The germline V gene has CDR1 LNHDA and CDR2 SQIVND (reference sequence). The CDR3 sequence: CASSGGQSYEQYF. Written as DNA, the CDR3 is TGTGCCAGTAGTGGGGGACAGTCCTACGAGCAGTACTTC.

V usage is TRBV5-5 and J usage is TRBJ2-3, with D perhaps TRBD2 (6 bases). V lost 4 bases to trimming and J lost 1 base, with 22 bases between them. This CDR3 spans 18 amino acids. CDR1 SGHKS and CDR2 YYEKEE come from the germline V gene (reference sequence). CDR3 bases: TGTGCCAGCAGCAAGGAGGGATCCGGGACTGCTGGCACAGATACGCAGTATTTT. This sequence encodes CASSKEGSGTAGTDTQYF.